The T cell receptor beta chain under discussion was sequenced for a study of T cells after yellow fever vaccination (dated by TCRdb to the late 2010s). Study-wide context: Libraries from fractions with low cell numbers were prepared with the SMART-Seq v4 Ultra Low Input RNA kit. Bulk TCR alpha and beta repertoires were sequenced longitudinally to track T-cell clones before and after primary and booster YFV17D yellow fever vaccination. Two healthy male donors made up the cohort, one aged 18 to 30 years and the other aged 30 to 40 years. Bulk PBMC replicates and cell subsets were isolated from blood drawn at multiple timepoints before and after both primary and secondary immunization. What the study reported, not specific to this receptor: The secondary T-cell response was found to be weaker but faster than the primary response, with a peak reached on day 5 rather than on day 15. Because abundant contaminating clonotypes from the bulk population could be contained in FACS-sorted repertoires, computational filtering was required. A small share of clonotypes was detected in both CD4 and CD8 compartments, with the overlap likely arising from convergent recombination. Only a couple of donors were included in the study, so the extent to which the findings can be generalized is limited. Most clones expanded after primary vaccination were re-detected after the booster (96% of CD4 and approximately 85% of CD8), suggesting broad memory maintenance.

Trimming removed 6 bases from V and 6 bases from J; the gene matches leave 8 bases unexplained. The germline V gene supplies CDR1 MNHEY and CDR2 SVGAGI. CDR3 length: 15 amino acids, cysteine to phenylalanine. CDR3 DNA only is kept here, 45 bases in frame from base 1. The sample's treatment or condition, from its label and the paper: live attenuated yellow fever vaccine strain. At each blood-draw timepoint, two biological replicates of bulk PBMCs were collected. A standard Ficoll-Paque protocol was used to isolate PBMCs from peripheral blood. RNA was extracted with TriZol from bulk PBMCs, CD4 and CD8 fractions, and dextramer-positive and dextramer-negative fractions. As concerns this clonotype: Its antigen remains unidentified. No base qualities exist here, and no much larger clone lies one base off it.

The sequencer was an Illumina NovaSeq 6000. TCR cDNA was made using 5'RACE template switching, a step that added a universal primer site and unique molecular identifiers. Priming of cDNA synthesis was performed from both the TCR alpha and TCR beta constant segments. Two PCR steps were used to amplify libraries, with sample barcodes and sequencing adapters being added in the second step. Sequencing of libraries was performed on Illumina HiSeq 2500 (2x100 bp) or NovaSeq (2x150 bp). As for the original processing: Reads were demultiplexed and collapsed into UMI consensus sequences with MIGEC, and V(D)J alignment was performed with MiXCR. Vaccine-responding clonotypes were identified with edgeR using replicate PBMC samples, with FDR below 0.01 and a log2 fold change above 5 up to day 15 being required. Each bulk clonotype received a CD4 or CD8 identity based on whether the sequenced CD4 or CD8 repertoire contained that clonotype at higher abundance. TCRdb ran its own pipeline on the public reads, namely fastp trimming at Q25 and MiXCR clone calling, and kept in-frame beta chains. Entries that share a CDR3 protein sequence are merged under the most common genes and DNA. These V and J calls derive from TCRdb rather than the authors' analysis. For this sample there are fewer than 500,000 distinct CDR3 sequences; around 19% appear just once. The top ten hold around 17% of the sample.

Sequencing used PBMCs, obtained before the yellow fever booster vaccination. Recombination linked TRBV6-5 to TRBJ2-5; 12 junctional bases match TRBD2. The TCR comes from a man younger than 35 who received the YFV17D yellow fever vaccine. The DNA is TGTGCCAGCAGCTTGACTAGCGGGGGATCCCAGACCCAGTACTTC. Its amino acids are CASSLTSGGSQTQYF.